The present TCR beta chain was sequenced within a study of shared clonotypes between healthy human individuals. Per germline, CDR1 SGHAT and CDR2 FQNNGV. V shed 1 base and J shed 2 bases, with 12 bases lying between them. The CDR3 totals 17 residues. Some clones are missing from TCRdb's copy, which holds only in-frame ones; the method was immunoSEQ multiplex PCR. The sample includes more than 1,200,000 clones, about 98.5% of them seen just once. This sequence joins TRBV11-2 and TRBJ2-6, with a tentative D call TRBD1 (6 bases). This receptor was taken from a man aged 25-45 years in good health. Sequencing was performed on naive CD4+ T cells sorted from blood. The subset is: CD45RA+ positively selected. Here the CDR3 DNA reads TGTGCCAGCAGCTTAGTACTCAGGGGCACTGGGGCCAACGTCCTGACTTTC. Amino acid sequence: CASSLVLRGTGANVLTF.